The 13 T cell receptor beta chains below all came from one sample that was sequenced in a study of cytotoxic CD8 clonotypes in ibrutinib-treated CLL. Sequencing was performed with immunoSEQ multiplex PCR; in TCRdb, only in-frame clones are kept and a portion is missing. The sample includes around 130,000 clones, 84% of them seen just once. Sequenced material: PBMCs, taken after 24 months of ibrutinib treatment. The receptors here all came from a human donor with chronic lymphocytic leukemia.

The J gene is TRBJ2-4, the V gene TRBV5-8; TRBD1 matches at 7 bases. The CDR3 sequence is 17 residues long. Germline lookup yields CDR1 SGHTS and CDR2 YDEGEE. V shed 5 bases, J shed 0 bases, and the junction held 11 bases outside the gene matches. CDR3 DNA sequence: TGTGCCAGCAGGCTTTCTAGGACAGGTCTAGCCAAAAACATTCAGTACTTC. As protein: CASRLSRTGLAKNIQYF.

The V call is TRBV6-6, the J call TRBJ1-5, with TRBD1 as a possible D gene (5 bases). CDR3 length: 13 amino acids. Germline CDR1 reads MNHNY; CDR2 reads SVGAGI (reference sequence). V was pared by 4 bases and J by 6 bases, with 10 bases between. For the CDR3, the DNA is TGTGCCAGCAGTTCTGCCGGGACTCAGCCCCAGCATTTT. Protein sequence: CASSSAGTQPQHF.

The genes are TRBV5-1 and TRBJ2-3; TRBD1 might be the D (5 bases). The CDR3 spans 15 residues. Germline CDR1 and CDR2: SGHRS and YFSETQ. V lost 1 base, J lost 2 bases, and 11 bases lay in between. The CDR3 loop reads CASSLRGPSTDTQYF. The CDR3, as DNA: TGCGCCAGCAGCTTGAGGGGTCCGTCCACAGATACGCAGTATTTT.

The chain couples TRBV7-9 to TRBJ2-7; the D is unclear. Germline V CDR1 and CDR2: SEHNR, FQNEAQ (reference sequence). This CDR3 is built from 13 residues. V lost 5 bases and J lost 4, with 12 bases in between. CDR3 sequence (DNA): TGTGCCAGCAGCCCTAGAGAGGCTTACGAGCAGTACTTC. Translating gives CASSPREAYEQYF.

J is TRBJ2-1 and V is TRBV5-1, with TRBD1 matching 7 bases. The J segment lost 8 bases and the V segment lost 4 bases, leaving 9 bases of the junction unmatched. The CDR3 consists of 14 residues. In germline, CDR1 is SGHRS, CDR2 YFSETQ. CDR3 nucleotide sequence: TGCGCCAGCAGCCGGGACAGCCTAGGGGATGAGCAGTTCTTC. Its protein product is CASSRDSLGDEQFF.

This sequence joins TRBV7-9 and TRBJ2-1; D call uncertain. The CDR3 is made up of 14 amino acids. V was trimmed by 3 bases and J by 2 bases, leaving 8 bases between them. Germline V gene data show CDR1 as SEHNR and CDR2 as FQNEAQ (reference sequence). The CDR3 spells CASSFGQTYNEQFF. The DNA of the CDR3 is TGTGCCAGCAGCTTCGGCCAAACCTACAATGAGCAGTTCTTC.

The chain has TRBV5-1 and TRBJ2-3; TRBD2 agrees at 13 bases. Per germline, CDR1 SGHRS and CDR2 YFSETQ. The CDR3 spans 16 residues. V lost 4 bases, J lost 1 base, and 3 bases stayed unmatched. CDR3 sequence (DNA): TGCGCCAGCAGCATGGGACTAGCGGGGCGCACAGATACGCAGTATTTT. As protein: CASSMGLAGRTDTQYF. The variable domain in full, with the rest retrieved from reference TRBV5-1 and TRBJ2-3, is KAGVTQTPRYLIKTRGQQVTLSCSPISGHRSVSWYQQTPGQGLQFLFEYFSETQRNKGNFPGRFSGRQFSNSRSEMNVSTLELGDSALYLCASSMGLAGRTDTQYFGPGTRLTVL.

The CDR3 protein is CASSTGAGVAGNEQFF. CDR3 nucleotide sequence: TGTGCCAGCAGTACCGGAGCGGGGGTAGCTGGCAATGAGCAGTTCTTC. This chain joins TRBV7-3 and TRBJ2-1; 8 positions agree with TRBD2. The CDR3 totals 16 residues. Germline lookup yields CDR1 SGHTA and CDR2 FQGTGA. J lost 6 bases, V lost 6 bases, and 13 bases had no gene match.

This chain joins TRBV7-2 and TRBJ2-7; no clear D. Trimming pared 3 bases from V and 5 bases from J, leaving 14 bases between. CDR1 and CDR2 (germline): SGHTA, FQGNSA. The CDR3 spans 14 residues. The CDR3, as DNA: TGTGCCAGCAGCTTCCGGGTAATGGGAAACGAGCAGTACTTC. Protein product: CASSFRVMGNEQYF. Full variable domain (missing parts from reference TRBV7-2 and TRBJ2-7): GAGVSQSPSNKVTEKGKDVELRCDPISGHTALYWYRQSLGQGLEFLIYFQGNSAPDKSGLPSDRFSAERTGGSVSTLTIQRTQQEDSAVYLCASSFRVMGNEQYFGPGTRLTVT.

This clone has only one observation. J is TRBJ1-1 and V is TRBV6-1, with 7 nucleotides matching TRBD1. With 5 bases clipped from V and 0 bases from J, the junction kept 3 bases outside the gene matches. The CDR3 has 14 amino acids. Looked up from germline, CDR1 is MNHNS and CDR2 is SASEGT. CDR3 coding DNA: TGTGCCAGCAGTCTAGACAGGGTGAACACTGAAGCTTTCTTT. Its translation: CASSLDRVNTEAFF.

The CDR3 sequence: CASSLQRDGDTQYF. In nucleotides, the CDR3 is TGTGCCAGCAGCCTCCAACGTGACGGTGATACGCAGTATTTT. J is TRBJ2-3 and V is TRBV7-2, with unresolved D. CDR3 size: 14 residues. Trimming pared 5 bases from V and 6 bases from J, leaving 15 bases between. Per germline, CDR1 SGHTA and CDR2 FQGNSA.

The CDR3 is CASSPRDGGPETQYF. In nucleotides, the CDR3 is TGTGCCAGCAGCCCGAGGGATGGAGGGCCAGAGACCCAGTACTTC. The chain couples TRBV4-2 to TRBJ2-5; TRBD2 is a possible D gene (6 bases). The CDR3 covers 15 residues. Germline lookup yields CDR1 LGHNA and CDR2 YNFKEQ. V shed 4 bases and J shed 4 bases, with 16 bases lying between them.

The genes are TRBV5-4 and TRBJ2-5; 9 bases agree with TRBD1. The germline V gene has CDR1 SGHNT and CDR2 YYREEE (reference sequence). The CDR3 is made up of 14 amino acids. After removal of 1 base from V and 3 bases from J, the junction contained 1 base not matched to a gene. The CDR3 is CASSLTGGEETQYF. DNA for the CDR3: TGTGCCAGCAGCTTGACAGGGGGCGAAGAGACCCAGTACTTC.